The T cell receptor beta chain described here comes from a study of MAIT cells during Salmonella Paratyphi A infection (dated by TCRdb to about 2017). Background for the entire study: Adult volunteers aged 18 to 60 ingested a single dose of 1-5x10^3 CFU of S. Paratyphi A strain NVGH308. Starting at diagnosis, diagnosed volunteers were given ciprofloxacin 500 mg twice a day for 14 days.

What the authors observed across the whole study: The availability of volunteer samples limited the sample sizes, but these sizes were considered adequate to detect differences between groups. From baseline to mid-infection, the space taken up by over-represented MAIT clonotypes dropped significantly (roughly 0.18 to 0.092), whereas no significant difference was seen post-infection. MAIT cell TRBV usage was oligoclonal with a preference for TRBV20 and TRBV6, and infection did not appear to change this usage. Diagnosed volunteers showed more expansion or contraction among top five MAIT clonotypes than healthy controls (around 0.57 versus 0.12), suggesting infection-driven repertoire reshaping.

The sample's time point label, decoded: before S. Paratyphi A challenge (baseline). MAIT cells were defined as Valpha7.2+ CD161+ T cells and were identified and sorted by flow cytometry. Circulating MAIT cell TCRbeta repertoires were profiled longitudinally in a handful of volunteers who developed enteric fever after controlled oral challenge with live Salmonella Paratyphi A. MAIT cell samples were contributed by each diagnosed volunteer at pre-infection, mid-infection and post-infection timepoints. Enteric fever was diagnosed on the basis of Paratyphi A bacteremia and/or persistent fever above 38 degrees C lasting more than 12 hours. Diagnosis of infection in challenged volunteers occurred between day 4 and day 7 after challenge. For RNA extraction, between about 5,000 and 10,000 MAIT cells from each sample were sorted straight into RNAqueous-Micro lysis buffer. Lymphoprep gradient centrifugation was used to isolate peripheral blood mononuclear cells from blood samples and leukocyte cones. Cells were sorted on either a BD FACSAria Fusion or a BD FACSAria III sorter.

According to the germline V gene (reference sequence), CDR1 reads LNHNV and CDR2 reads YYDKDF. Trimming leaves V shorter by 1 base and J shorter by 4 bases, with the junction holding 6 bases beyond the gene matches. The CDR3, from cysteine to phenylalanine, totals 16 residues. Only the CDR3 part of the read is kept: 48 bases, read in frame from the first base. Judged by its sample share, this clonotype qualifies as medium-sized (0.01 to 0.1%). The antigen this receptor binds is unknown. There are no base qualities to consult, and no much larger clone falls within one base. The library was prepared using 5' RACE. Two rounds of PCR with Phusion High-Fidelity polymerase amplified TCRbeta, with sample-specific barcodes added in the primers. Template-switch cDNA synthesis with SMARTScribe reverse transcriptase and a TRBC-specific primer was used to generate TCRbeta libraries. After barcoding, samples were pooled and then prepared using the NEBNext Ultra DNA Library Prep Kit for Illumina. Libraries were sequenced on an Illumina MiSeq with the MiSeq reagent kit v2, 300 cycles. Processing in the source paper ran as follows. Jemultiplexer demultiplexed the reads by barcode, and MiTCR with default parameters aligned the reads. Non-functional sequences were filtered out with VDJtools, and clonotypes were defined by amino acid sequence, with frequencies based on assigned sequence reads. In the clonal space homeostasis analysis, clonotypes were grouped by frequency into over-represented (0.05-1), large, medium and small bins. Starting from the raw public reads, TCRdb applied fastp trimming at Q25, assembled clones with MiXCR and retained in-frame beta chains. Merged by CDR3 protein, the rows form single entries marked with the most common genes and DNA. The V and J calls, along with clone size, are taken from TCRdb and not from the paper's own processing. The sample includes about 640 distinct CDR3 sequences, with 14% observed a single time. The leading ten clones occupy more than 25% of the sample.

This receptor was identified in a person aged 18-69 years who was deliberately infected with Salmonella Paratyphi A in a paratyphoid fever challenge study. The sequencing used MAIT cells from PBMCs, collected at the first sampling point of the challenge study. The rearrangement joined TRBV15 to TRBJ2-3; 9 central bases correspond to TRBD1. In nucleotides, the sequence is TGTGCCACCAGCAGAGCGGCGGGGACAGGGCCAGATACGCAGTATTTT. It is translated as CATSRAAGTGPDTQYF.